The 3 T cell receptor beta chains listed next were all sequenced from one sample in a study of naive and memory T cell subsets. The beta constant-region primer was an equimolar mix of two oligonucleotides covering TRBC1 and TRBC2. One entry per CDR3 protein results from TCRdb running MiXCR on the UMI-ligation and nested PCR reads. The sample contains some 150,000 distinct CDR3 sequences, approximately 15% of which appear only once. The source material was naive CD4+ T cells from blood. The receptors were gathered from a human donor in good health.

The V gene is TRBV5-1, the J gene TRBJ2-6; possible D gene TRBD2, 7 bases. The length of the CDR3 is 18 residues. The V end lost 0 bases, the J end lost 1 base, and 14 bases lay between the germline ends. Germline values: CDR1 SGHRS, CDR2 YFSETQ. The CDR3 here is CASSLEGGGQSGANVLTF. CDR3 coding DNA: TGCGCCAGCAGCTTGGAAGGGGGGGGCCAATCTGGGGCCAACGTCCTGACTTTC.

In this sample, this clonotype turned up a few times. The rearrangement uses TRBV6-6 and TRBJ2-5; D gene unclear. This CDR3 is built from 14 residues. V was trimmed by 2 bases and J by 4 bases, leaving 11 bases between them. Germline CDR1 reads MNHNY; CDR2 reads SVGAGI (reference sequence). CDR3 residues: CASSYIQTGETQYF. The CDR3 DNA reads TGTGCCAGCAGTTACATTCAGACTGGAGAGACCCAGTACTTC.

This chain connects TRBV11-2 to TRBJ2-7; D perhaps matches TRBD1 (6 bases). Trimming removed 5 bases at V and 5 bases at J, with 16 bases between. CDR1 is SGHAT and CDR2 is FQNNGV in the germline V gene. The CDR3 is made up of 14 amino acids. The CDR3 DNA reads TGTGCCAGCAGCGGACGACACAGGGTCCACGAGCAGTACTTC. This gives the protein CASSGRHRVHEQYF.